A single sample is the source of the 13 T cell receptor beta chains below, sequenced in a study of blood T cell repertoires in COVID-19. The table came from immunoSEQ multiplex PCR; TCRdb's copy has only in-frame clones and leaves some out. The repertoire has approximately 360,000 clones, around 90% of them found once; the top ten carry 6.5% to 7%. Sample: peripheral blood. The receptors here all came from a man aged 18 to 30 with active or convalescent COVID-19.

J is TRBJ1-1 and V is TRBV10-3; perhaps TRBD1 as D (5 bases). The length of the CDR3 is 16 residues. Germline lookup yields CDR1 ENHRY and CDR2 SYGVKD. Trimming took 5 bases from V and 3 from J, leaving 19 bases between them. The CDR3 DNA reads as TGTGCCATCAGTCGGTGGGGGGATTTACTGGACACTGAAGCTTTCTTT. This gives the protein CAISRWGDLLDTEAFF.

V usage is TRBV24-1 and J usage is TRBJ1-2, with D perhaps TRBD1 (5 bases). Trimming took off 5 bases at V and 0 bases at J, with 15 bases between the two ends. Germline CDR1 and CDR2: KGHDR and SFDVKD. This CDR3 region has 16 residues. The chain's CDR3 is CATSAPIGGANYGYTF. In nucleotides, the CDR3 is TGTGCCACCAGTGCCCCAATCGGGGGGGCTAACTATGGCTACACCTTC.

V usage is TRBV27 and J usage is TRBJ2-3; 7 bases line up with TRBD2. CDR1 and CDR2 (germline): MNHEY, SMNVEV (reference sequence). V gave up 7 bases and J gave up 2 bases; unmatched junction bases: 9. This CDR3 comprises 15 residues. In DNA form, the CDR3 reads TGTGCCAGCACTCCCTGGGGGGGAATCACAGATACGCAGTATTTT. Translating gives CASTPWGGITDTQYF.

This clone occurred a few times. CDR3: CASSQGPGGAFSYNSPLHF. The CDR3 DNA reads TGCGCCAGCAGCCAAGGGCCCGGGGGTGCATTCTCCTATAATTCACCCCTCCACTTT. V gene TRBV4-1 combines with J gene TRBJ1-6, with D perhaps matching TRBD1 (5 bases). Trimming left V 1 base short and J 0 bases short, with 16 bases between. Germline loops: CDR1 MGHRA, CDR2 YSYEKL. The CDR3 runs to 19 residues.

The chain couples TRBV15 to TRBJ2-2, with a possible D match to TRBD2 (7 bases). This CDR3 is built from 16 residues. Per germline, CDR1 LNHNV and CDR2 YYDKDF (reference sequence). The germline V and J ends were trimmed by 4 bases and 8 bases, with 20 bases remaining between them. The CDR3 here is CATSTLGGGLGGELFF. CDR3 bases: TGTGCCACCAGCACCCTAGGGGGGGGCCTTGGTGGGGAGCTGTTTTTT.

The chain is built from TRBV11-2 and TRBJ1-1; no clear D. The CDR3 spans 15 residues. With 1 base removed from V and 5 bases from J, the gap between germline ends came to 14 bases. CDR1 is SGHAT, CDR2 FQNNGV, per germline. CDR3 DNA: TGTGCCAGCAGCTTAGGTGGAGGGCCGGTGACTGAAGCTTTCTTT. It specifies CASSLGGGPVTEAFF.

The CDR3 coding sequence is TGTGCCATCAGGGAGGACAGGGGAAACACTGAAGCTTTCTTT. It specifies CAIREDRGNTEAFF. The rearrangement uses TRBV10-3 and TRBJ1-1; 9 positions match TRBD1. Germline assignment: CDR1 ENHRY and CDR2 SYGVKD. This CDR3 is built from 14 residues. The V gene end was trimmed by 6 bases and the J gene end by 2 bases; junction bases not matched to a gene: 4.

V and J are TRBV7-9 and TRBJ1-6; D ambiguous. CDR3 size: 14 residues. The V end lost 1 base, the J end lost 7 bases, and 8 bases lay between the germline ends. CDR1 and CDR2 from the germline V gene are SEHNR and FQNEAQ (reference sequence). As DNA, the CDR3 is TGTGCCAGCAGCTTAGAACAGAACAATTCACCCCTCCACTTT. It translates to CASSLEQNNSPLHF. Supplemented by reference TRBV7-9 and TRBJ1-6, the full variable domain reads DTGVSQNPRHKITKRGQNVTFRCDPISEHNRLYWYRQTLGQGPEFLTYFQNEAQLEKSRLLSDRFSAERPKGSFSTLEIQRTEQGDSAMYLCASSLEQNNSPLHFGNGTRLTVT.

This chain uses TRBV5-1 with TRBJ1-2; D is uncertain. The germline V gene encodes CDR1 SGHRS and CDR2 YFSETQ. With 0 bases removed from V and 6 bases from J, the gap between germline ends came to 12 bases. CDR3 length: 14 residues. CDR3 sequence: CASSLEQVKNGYTF. CDR3 DNA: TGCGCCAGCAGCTTGGAGCAGGTGAAAAATGGCTACACCTTC.

The J gene is TRBJ2-1, the V gene TRBV5-1; possible D gene TRBD1, 6 bases. The CDR3 is 15 residues long. The V and J ends lost 4 bases and 5 bases respectively, with 16 bases between them. Germline CDR1 is SGHRS and CDR2 is YFSETQ. The CDR3 reads CASSPAGTRHNEQFF. The DNA of the CDR3 is TGCGCCAGCAGCCCGGCTGGGACACGTCACAATGAGCAGTTCTTC.

The rearrangement links TRBV4-1 to TRBJ2-2; no definite D call. Germline CDR1 and CDR2: MGHRA and YSYEKL. The CDR3 consists of 13 residues. V was trimmed by 7 bases and J by 6 bases, leaving 12 bases between them. The DNA for the CDR3 is TGCGCCAGCACCCCGTCGGGTGCCGGGGAGCTGTTTTTT. This translates into CASTPSGAGELFF.

This clone was observed a handful of times. DNA for the CDR3: TGCGCCAGCAGCCAAGATGGGCTATTATACGACAGGGAAAATGAAAAACTGTTTTTT. It codes for CASSQDGLLYDRENEKLFF. This chain connects TRBV4-3 to TRBJ1-4; 7 bases fit TRBD1. The germline V gene has CDR1 LGHNA and CDR2 YSLEER. With 0 bases clipped from V and 5 bases from J, the junction kept 15 bases outside the gene matches. The length of the CDR3 is 19 residues.

The genes are TRBV7-2 and TRBJ1-1; TRBD1 aligns across 12 bases. The CDR3 spans 15 residues. Germline V gene data show CDR1 as SGHTA and CDR2 as FQGNSA. The V gene end was trimmed by 1 base and the J gene end by 10 bases; junction bases not matched to a gene: 7. In nucleotides, the CDR3 is TGTGCCAGCAGCTTAGACGCGGGACAGGGGGCGGGAGCTTTCTTT. It encodes CASSLDAGQGAGAFF. Based on the CDR3 plus reference TRBV7-2 and TRBJ1-1, the full variable domain is GAGVSQSPSNKVTEKGKDVELRCDPISGHTALYWYRQSLGQGLEFLIYFQGNSAPDKSGLPSDRFSAERTGGSVSTLTIQRTQQEDSAVYLCASSLDAGQGAGAFFGQGTRLTVV.